A single sample is the source of the 5 T cell receptor beta chains below, sequenced in a study of CD8+ T cells in alopecia areata. In each case, RNA was isolated and then reverse transcribed into cDNA as the sequencing template. Measured with immunoSEQ multiplex PCR; TCRdb has only the in-frame clones, and not every one. The table has 90,000 to 150,000 clones, 50% to 75% seen once. Documented treatment: oral pan-JAK inhibitor, 5-10 mg twice daily. The source was CD8+ T cells sorted from blood, collected at week 4, from a patient treated with tofacitinib. These receptors were obtained from a human donor with alopecia areata.

This chain uses TRBV14 with TRBJ1-1; tentatively, D is TRBD1 (5 bases). Trimming pared 2 bases from V and 2 bases from J, leaving 12 bases between. Germline V CDR1 and CDR2: SGHDN, FVKESK. CDR3 length: 15 amino acids. CDR3 amino acids: CASSQSRDLNTEAFF. The CDR3 DNA reads TGTGCCAGCAGCCAAAGTCGGGACCTTAACACTGAAGCTTTCTTT.

This clone was found a few times. This chain connects TRBV29-1 to TRBJ2-3, with D possibly TRBD2 on 5 matching bases. Germline-derived CDR1 and CDR2 are SQVTM and ANQGSEA. Trimming left V 7 bases short and J 0 bases short, with 17 bases between. CDR3 size: 15 residues. The CDR3 DNA reads TGCAGCGCAATAGAGGGCGGGTCTAGCACAGATACGCAGTATTTT. Translating gives CSAIEGGSSTDTQYF.

V gene TRBV5-6 combines with J gene TRBJ1-2; weak D call: TRBD1 (6 bases). The CDR3 length is 14 residues. V was trimmed by 3 bases and J by 2 bases, leaving 11 bases between them. Per germline, CDR1 SGHDT and CDR2 YYEEEE. As DNA, the CDR3 is TGTGCCAGCAGCTCGCCGGACAGCAACTATGGCTACACCTTC. This sequence encodes CASSSPDSNYGYTF.

The J gene is TRBJ2-7, the V gene TRBV5-1; D is undetermined. Germline V gene lookup returns CDR1 SGHRS and CDR2 YFSETQ. This CDR3 is 15 amino acids long. V was trimmed by 5 bases and J by 1 base, leaving 16 bases between them. CDR3 bases: TGCGCCAGCAGACCATTTGGACCCACGTCCTACGAGCAGTACTTC. Residues: CASRPFGPTSYEQYF. Drawing the rest from reference TRBV5-1 and TRBJ2-7, the complete variable domain is KAGVTQTPRYLIKTRGQQVTLSCSPISGHRSVSWYQQTPGQGLQFLFEYFSETQRNKGNFPGRFSGRQFSNSRSEMNVSTLELGDSALYLCASRPFGPTSYEQYFGPGTRLTVT.

The J gene is TRBJ2-3, the V gene TRBV29-1; D might be TRBD1 (6 bases). The CDR3 is 15 amino acids. In germline, CDR1 is SQVTM, CDR2 ANQGSEA. V dropped 7 bases and J dropped 3 bases, with 20 bases sitting between them. CDR3 bases: TGCAGCGACCTCTTACAGGGTTTCGGGACAGATACGCAGTATTTT. Protein sequence: CSDLLQGFGTDTQYF.